This TCR beta chain was observed in a study of CD8+ T cells in alopecia areata. The trim removed 0 bases at V and 5 bases at J, leaving 2 bases unmatched. CDR1 is SGHRS and CDR2 is YFSETQ in the germline V gene. This CDR3 has 14 residues. cDNA reverse transcribed from extracted RNA served as the sequencing template. Data came from immunoSEQ multiplex PCR; TCRdb stores just in-frame clones and leaves some out. Here the sample spans some 210,000 clones, about three fifths being singletons. This clone was found a few times. The V gene is TRBV5-1, the J gene TRBJ2-1; TRBD2 matches at 7 bases. The sequenced sample was CD4+ T cells sorted from blood, obtained at week 0. This receptor was identified in a human donor with alopecia areata. CDR3 nucleotide sequence: TGCGCCAGCAGCTTGGAGGGAGGGGACAATGAGCAGTTCTTC. Protein product: CASSLEGGDNEQFF.